This note documents a single TCR beta chain sequence. Its antigen remains unknown. The entry originates in a study of shared clonotypes between healthy human individuals. Background on the study: CD4 naive and CD4 memory each took three plates per donor, while CD8 naive took two and CD8 memory one.

Points from the study as a whole: Non-shared clonotypes showed lower generation probabilities than clonotypes common to all four donors.

This CDR3 has 16 residues. Germline assignment: CDR1 LNHNV and CDR2 YYDKDF (reference sequence). V shed 3 bases and J 5 bases; nucleotides not matched to a gene: 10. On sorted subsets, replicate PCRs used about 200 ng DNA, or 30,000 or so T cell genomes. Original methodology: Sequence data from immunoSEQ were junction-only and lacked quality scores; consequently, filtering differed. Libraries were prepared by immunoSEQ multiplex PCR; TCRdb keeps only in-frame clonotypes and omits some of them. From that table come the V and J calls and clone size; the DNA was used to work out D and trimming. The table shows 1.5 million to 2.5 million clones, with approximately 95% occurring only once. CD8 cells regarded as naive lacked CD45RO, were positively chosen for CCR7, and omitted terminally differentiated effector memory CD45RA+ cells.

Material: naive CD8+ T cells sorted from blood. The receptor was derived from a man younger than 35 in good health. This chain joins TRBV15 and TRBJ2-3, with 8 positions matching TRBD2. The CDR3 is CATSSDGTRGGDTQYF. CDR3 DNA sequence: TGTGCCACCAGCAGTGACGGGACTCGGGGGGGAGATACGCAGTATTTT.